Listed here are 5 T cell receptor beta chains from one sample, sequenced in a study of identical twins. MiXCR, applied by TCRdb to the 5' RACE reads, yields one record per CDR3 protein. The sample consists of around 530,000 distinct CDR3 sequences, around 15% of them appearing once. This sample was shared with a second study, whose subject was yellow fever vaccine responses in identical twins.

Sequenced input: CD4+ T cells sorted from blood. The receptors come from a woman aged 18-29 years in good health.

The chain has TRBV7-8 and TRBJ1-1, with a weak D call TRBD1 (6 bases). V lost 1 base and J lost 0, with 12 bases in between. Looked up from germline, CDR1 is SGHVS and CDR2 is FQNEAQ. There are 16 residues in the CDR3. In nucleotides, the CDR3 is TGTGCCAGCAGCTTAGTGGGGGGCGACATGAACACTGAAGCTTTCTTT. The encoded protein is CASSLVGGDMNTEAFF.

J is TRBJ2-1 and V is TRBV24-1; 15 bases fit TRBD2. There are 17 residues in the CDR3. Germline CDR1 and CDR2: KGHDR and SFDVKD. The V and J ends lost 4 bases and 5 bases, in that order; junction bases with no gene match: 5. CDR3 nucleotides: TGTGCCACCAGTGACCCGGGACTAGCGGGAGGACACAATGAGCAGTTCTTC. Amino acid sequence: CATSDPGLAGGHNEQFF.

This clonotype was found many times. The CDR3 region is CASSSGRRTYGYTF. In DNA form, the CDR3 reads TGCGCCAGCAGCTCCGGGAGGAGAACCTATGGCTACACCTTC. The chain couples TRBV5-1 to TRBJ1-2; no clear D gene. V lost 3 bases to trimming and J lost 4 bases, with 13 bases between them. The CDR3 contains 14 residues. Germline CDR1 SGHRS, CDR2 YFSETQ.

This clonotype turned up a few times. This chain links TRBV12-3 or TRBV12-4 with TRBJ1-5, with TRBD1 as a possible D gene (6 bases). The V end lost 4 bases, the J end lost 12 bases, and 19 bases lay between the germline ends. The length of the CDR3 is 14 residues. CDR3 loop: CASSSRPDRDNQHF. In nucleotides, the CDR3 is TGTGCCAGCAGTTCCAGACCGGACCGGGACAACCAGCATTTT.

Concerning this clonotype itself: This may be a read error, as it is one base from a much larger clone. The chain is built from TRBV7-8 and TRBJ2-2; 13 bases are shared with TRBD2. CDR3 length equals 16 residues. V lost 4 bases and J lost 4; bases outside the gene matches: 3. CDR1 and CDR2 (germline): SGHVS, FQNEAQ. CDR3 loop: CASSSGTSGVTGELFF. The CDR3 DNA sequence: TGTGCCAGCAGCTCCGGGACTAGCGGGGTCACCGGGGAGCTGTTTTTT.